This TCR beta chain was observed in a study of blood T cell repertoires in COVID-19. On the study more broadly: Samples taken during acute and convalescent COVID-19 were collected in the United States, Italy and Spain.

CDR3 length: 14 amino acids. Germline V gene sequence: CDR1 SQVTM, CDR2 ANQGSEA. J lost 3 bases, V lost 4 bases, and 0 bases had no gene match. The authors' processing: The assay estimated nucleated cells by amplifying reference gene primers. Some clones are missing from TCRdb's copy, which holds only in-frame ones; the method was immunoSEQ multiplex PCR. V and J calls plus clone size are reproduced from that table; the DNA served to infer D and trimming. The top ten clones hold 24% of a sample with 88,000 or so clones, about 76% of them seen once. The sequence derives from a human donor in a cohort sampled during active COVID-19. Material for sequencing was peripheral blood. The gene calls are TRBV29-1 and TRBJ2-2, with 12 bases that match TRBD2. CDR3 DNA sequence: TGCAGCGTTGGACTAGCGGGAGACACCGGGGAGCTGTTTTTT. It specifies CSVGLAGDTGELFF.